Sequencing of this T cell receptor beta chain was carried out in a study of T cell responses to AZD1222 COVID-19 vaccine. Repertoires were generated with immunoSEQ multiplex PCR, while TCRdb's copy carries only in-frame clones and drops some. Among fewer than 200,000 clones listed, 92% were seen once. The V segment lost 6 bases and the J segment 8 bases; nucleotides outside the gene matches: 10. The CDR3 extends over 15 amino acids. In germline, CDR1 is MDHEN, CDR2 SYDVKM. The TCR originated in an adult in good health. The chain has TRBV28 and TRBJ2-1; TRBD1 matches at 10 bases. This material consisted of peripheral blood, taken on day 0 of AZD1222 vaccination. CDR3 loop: CASSSPGDRGHEQFF. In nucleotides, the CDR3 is TGTGCCAGCAGCAGCCCGGGGGACAGGGGTCATGAGCAGTTCTTC.